The 7 T cell receptor beta chains presented below share a single source sample, sequenced in a study of cytomegalovirus exposure and HLA in healthy donors. The table came from immunoSEQ multiplex PCR; TCRdb's copy has only in-frame clones and leaves some out. The sample carries some 78,000 clones, almost 97% recorded once. Sequenced material: PBMCs. The receptors were sampled from a young man in good health and CMV-seropositive.

The chain uses TRBV27 and TRBJ2-1; 10 bases are shared with TRBD2. The CDR3 has 16 amino acids. From germline, CDR1 is MNHEY and CDR2 SMNVEV (reference sequence). V dropped 5 bases and J dropped 7; count of bases not matched to a gene: 11. CDR3 loop: CASSLQLAGKGNEQFF. CDR3 sequence (DNA): TGTGCCAGCAGTCTACAACTAGCGGGAAAGGGGAATGAGCAGTTCTTC.

This rearrangement joins TRBV6-5 to TRBJ1-2; D ambiguous. This CDR3 contains 13 residues. CDR1 MNHEY and CDR2 SVGAGI come from the germline V gene. V was clipped by 2 bases and J by 4 bases, with 8 bases between them. Written as DNA, the CDR3 is TGTGCCAGCAGTTACCGTCACGGCTATGGCTACACCTTC. Its protein is CASSYRHGYGYTF.

This clone was observed a single time. The chain joins TRBV5-6 to TRBJ2-3; TRBD2 agrees at 9 bases. The CDR3 runs 15 residues. Trimming at V came to 0 bases and at J to 4 bases, leaving 3 bases not matched to a gene. Germline assignment: CDR1 SGHDT and CDR2 YYEEEE. The CDR3: CASSLEREAPDTQYF. The CDR3 DNA reads TGTGCCAGCAGCTTGGAGCGGGAGGCCCCAGATACGCAGTATTTT.

The chain links TRBV9 to TRBJ2-7; 9 nucleotides match TRBD2. The CDR3 is 15 residues long. Germline V CDR1 and CDR2: SGDLS, YYNGEE. Trimming removed 3 bases from V and 5 bases from J; junction bases left unmatched: 9. CDR3 amino acids: CASSEGTSLRNEQYF. The DNA for the CDR3 is TGTGCCAGCAGCGAAGGGACTAGCCTTCGCAACGAGCAGTACTTC.

The chain combines TRBV18 with TRBJ2-7; D perhaps matches TRBD1 (6 bases). The CDR3 runs to 13 residues. The germline CDR1 and CDR2 sequences are KGHSH and LQKENI. Trimming removed 3 bases from V and 5 bases from J, with 11 bases in between. DNA for the CDR3: TGTGCCAGCTCACCTGCAGGGGTGGACGAGCAGTACTTC. Its protein is CASSPAGVDEQYF.

The chain is built from TRBV6-6 and TRBJ2-2, with TRBD1 as a possible D gene (6 bases). The CDR3 spans 13 residues. The germline gives CDR1 MNHNY, CDR2 SVGAGI (reference sequence). V shed 10 bases and J shed 3 bases, with 12 bases lying between them. The CDR3 spells CATKTGDTGELFF. The CDR3 region has the DNA TGTGCCACCAAGACAGGAGACACCGGGGAGCTGTTTTTT.

The chain has TRBV4-2 and TRBJ2-7; a weak D match, TRBD1 (6 bases). The germline V and J ends were trimmed by 0 bases and 0 bases, with 12 bases remaining between them. Germline V gives CDR1 LGHNA, CDR2 YNFKEQ. The CDR3 is 16 amino acids. The CDR3 DNA is TGTGCCAGCAGCCAAGAACTAACAGGGTACTCCTACGAGCAGTACTTC. It encodes CASSQELTGYSYEQYF.